The 7 T cell receptor beta chains presented below share a single source sample, sequenced in a study of T cells in localized non-small cell lung cancer. Sequenced by immunoSEQ multiplex PCR; TCRdb stores in-frame clones only, minus some. The sample lists about 35,000 clones; 75% to 95% were seen once. This specimen consisted of peripheral blood mononuclear cells, obtained before any cancer treatment. Receptor source: a female donor of 60 years or more with stage II lung adenocarcinoma.

This sequence joins TRBV7-2 and TRBJ2-5; D tentatively reads TRBD1 or TRBD2 (5 bases each). In germline, CDR1 is SGHTA, CDR2 FQGNSA. V gave up 5 bases and J gave up 4 bases, with 17 bases separating them. This CDR3 spans 15 amino acids. Here the CDR3 DNA reads TGTGCCAGCAGCCCTATGAAGAGGGGATTAGAGACCCAGTACTTC. It is translated as CASSPMKRGLETQYF.

The CDR3 region is CSGEGGTEAFF. As DNA, the CDR3 is TGCAGTGGGGAGGGCGGCACTGAAGCTTTCTTT. The chain combines TRBV29-1 with TRBJ1-1; D uncertain. Germline V CDR1 and CDR2: SQVTM, ANQGSEA. The length of the CDR3 is 11 residues.

This clone was recorded once. V and J are TRBV7-6 and TRBJ2-6, with a weak D call TRBD1 (5 bases). This CDR3 contains 12 residues. V was clipped by 4 bases and J by 8 bases, with 6 bases between them. Germline V lookup: CDR1 SGHVS, CDR2 FNYEAQ. DNA for the CDR3: TGTGCCAGCAGCTCAGGGTCCAACGTCCTGACTTTC. Its translation: CASSSGSNVLTF. The whole variable domain, remainder taken from reference TRBV7-6 and TRBJ2-6, is GAGVSQSPRYKVTKRGQDVALRCDPISGHVSLYWYRQALGQGPEFLTYFNYEAQQDKSGLPNDRFSAERPEGSISTLTIQRTEQRDSAMYRCASSSGSNVLTFGAGSRLTVL.

V gene TRBV10-3 combines with J gene TRBJ1-1, with D unclear. The CDR3 extends over 13 amino acids. The V gene lost 6 bases and the J gene lost 3 bases, with 11 bases spanning the gap. Per germline, CDR1 ENHRY and CDR2 SYGVKD. The CDR3 loop is CAISLDADTEAFF. CDR3 coding DNA: TGTGCCATCAGCTTAGACGCGGACACTGAAGCTTTCTTT.

The genes are TRBV7-2 and TRBJ2-6, with 9 bases that match TRBD2. Germline lookup yields CDR1 SGHTA and CDR2 FQGNSA. The CDR3 has 17 residues. The J segment lost 0 bases and the V segment lost 6 bases, leaving 6 bases of the junction unmatched. The CDR3 DNA sequence: TGTGCCAGCAGAAATAGCGGGGGTTCCTCTGGGGCCAACGTCCTGACTTTC. This codes for CASRNSGGSSGANVLTF.

The rearrangement uses TRBV19 and TRBJ1-1; D unclear. The length of the CDR3 is 13 residues. Germline V gene sequence: CDR1 LNHDA, CDR2 SQIVND (reference sequence). Trimming stripped 3 bases from V and 1 base from J, with 6 bases between. CDR3 sequence (DNA): TGTGCCAGTAGTATTAACAGGAACACTGAAGCTTTCTTT. Amino acids: CASSINRNTEAFF.

The CDR3 loop is CASSLGSMGVETQYF. The CDR3 DNA reads TGTGCCAGCAGTTTAGGTAGCATGGGTGTGGAGACCCAGTACTTC. The V gene is TRBV28, the J gene TRBJ2-5, with D uncertain. V was clipped by 2 bases and J by 5 bases, with 15 bases between them. CDR3 length: 15 amino acids. Per the germline V gene, CDR1 is MDHEN and CDR2 is SYDVKM.